The rows below give T cell receptor beta chains drawn from one sample of a study of blood T cell repertoires in COVID-19. The repertoire was sequenced with immunoSEQ multiplex PCR; TCRdb's copy has only in-frame clones and lacks some. The profile shows fewer than 450,000 clones, roughly 90% of them singletons. The sequenced sample consisted of peripheral blood. The receptors come from a woman in her sixties or seventies with COVID-19, enrolled during active disease. Both conserved end residues are part of each CDR3. Each record gives: CDR3 protein, CDR3 DNA, D gene, clone size, V gene, J gene. A D gene is named only where the DNA matches it firmly. Expanded clones get a size class; other rows say once, few or many, or leave the size out.

CATSRGGREPSSYEQYF	TGTGCCACCAGCAGAGGAGGGAGAGAACCTAGCTCCTACGAGCAGTACTTC	.	.	TRBV15	TRBJ2-7
CASSAGTGGHGYTF	TGTGCCAGCAGCGCCGGGACAGGGGGCCATGGCTACACCTTC	TRBD1	few	TRBV27	TRBJ1-2
CASSVAGEIGQPQHF	TGTGCCAGCAGCGTAGCGGGGGAAATCGGTCAGCCCCAGCATTTT	.	few	TRBV9	TRBJ1-5
CATQGQGANEKLFF	TGTGCCACCCAAGGACAGGGGGCTAATGAAAAACTGTTTTTT	TRBD1	.	TRBV24-1	TRBJ1-4
CASSNSGNQETQYF	TGTGCCAGCAGTAATAGCGGCAACCAAGAGACCCAGTACTTC	.	.	TRBV9	TRBJ2-5
CASGTGALSTEAFF	TGTGCCAGTGGGACAGGGGCCTTGAGCACTGAAGCTTTCTTT	TRBD1	.	TRBV19	TRBJ1-1
CASSNRTQVGNSPLHF	TGTGCCAGCAGCAATAGGACACAGGTCGGAAATTCACCCCTCCACTTT	.	.	TRBV21-1	TRBJ1-6
CASSQDTGGFTQYF	TGCGCCAGCAGCCAAGATACCGGAGGATTTACGCAGTATTTT	.	.	TRBV4-3	TRBJ2-3
CASSFSGGEHTDTQYF	TGCGCCAGCAGCTTTAGCGGGGGGGAACACACAGATACGCAGTATTTT	TRBD2	.	TRBV5-1	TRBJ2-3
CASSADQGGSQPQHF	TGTGCCAGCAGCGCGGATCAGGGGGGAAGTCAGCCCCAGCATTTT	TRBD1	.	TRBV9	TRBJ1-5
CASSPPGQGDEKLFF	TGTGCCAGTAGTCCCCCGGGACAGGGAGATGAAAAACTGTTTTTT	TRBD1	.	TRBV19	TRBJ1-4
CASRPAGGETQYF	TGTGCCAGCCGACCCGCAGGGGGCGAGACCCAGTACTTC	TRBD1	.	TRBV7-2	TRBJ2-5
CSVTGQTNYGYTF	TGCAGCGTGACAGGACAGACTAACTATGGCTACACCTTC	.	.	TRBV29-1	TRBJ1-2
CATTSTSGGVETQYF	TGTGCCACCACCTCTACTAGCGGGGGGGTGGAGACCCAGTACTTC	TRBD2	.	TRBV24-1	TRBJ2-5
CASSSGGGEKLFF	TGTGCCAGCAGCTCAGGGGGTGGCGAAAAACTGTTTTTT	TRBD1	.	TRBV7-9	TRBJ1-4
CASSETLQGAVYGYTF	TGTGCCAGCAGTGAAACTTTGCAGGGGGCTGTCTATGGCTACACCTTC	TRBD1	.	TRBV2	TRBJ1-2
CASSDARTGSGNTIYF	TGTGCCAGCAGTGACGCACGGACAGGGTCTGGAAACACCATATATTTT	TRBD1	.	TRBV6-1	TRBJ1-3
CASSQVAVPTDTQYF	TGTGCCAGCAGCCAAGTAGCGGTACCCACAGATACGCAGTATTTT	.	.	TRBV3-1/TRBV3-2	TRBJ2-3
CAISKDRVSTDTQYF	TGTGCCATCAGCAAGGACAGGGTCTCCACAGATACGCAGTATTTT	TRBD1	.	TRBV10-3	TRBJ2-3
CASSEDWGGEQYF	TGTGCCAGCAGTGAAGATTGGGGCGGCGAGCAGTACTTC	.	.	TRBV2	TRBJ2-7
CASSHGDRENYGYTF	TGTGCCAGCAGCCATGGGGACAGGGAGAACTATGGCTACACCTTC	TRBD1	few	TRBV7-2	TRBJ1-2
CASSLKGTSGNTIYF	TGTGCCAGCAGTCTAAAGGGTACTAGTGGAAACACCATATATTTT	.	once	TRBV27	TRBJ1-3
CASSEPRDTGDGYTF	TGTGCCAGCAGTGAACCCCGGGACACAGGGGATGGCTACACCTTC	TRBD1	once	TRBV2	TRBJ1-2
CASSAPLSGAETEAFF	TGTGCCAGCAGCGCCCCTCTCTCAGGGGCGGAGACTGAAGCTTTCTTT	.	.	TRBV9	TRBJ1-1
CASSQWTGENSPLHF	TGTGCCAGCTCACAATGGACAGGGGAAAATTCACCCCTCCACTTT	TRBD1	.	TRBV18	TRBJ1-6
CASRLSTGLYGYTF	TGTGCCAGCAGGCTATCGACAGGCCTCTATGGCTACACCTTC	.	.	TRBV27	TRBJ1-2
CASSSAGGPSYGYTF	TGTGCCAGCAGTTCCGCAGGGGGCCCTAGCTATGGCTACACCTTC	TRBD1	few	TRBV28	TRBJ1-2
CAAGKGFSGNTIYF	TGTGCAGCAGGGAAGGGATTCTCTGGAAACACCATATATTTT	.	.	TRBV19	TRBJ1-3
CASRLQVGNSPLHF	TGTGCCAGCAGGCTACAGGTCGGCAATTCACCCCTCCACTTT	.	once	TRBV6-5	TRBJ1-6
CASSYRGYNSPLHF	TGTGCCAGCAGTTACAGGGGTTATAATTCACCCCTCCACTTT	.	.	TRBV6-2/TRBV6-3	TRBJ1-6
CATGTFDYTF	TGTGCCACTGGGACATTTGACTACACCTTC	.	.	TRBV6-6	TRBJ1-2
CASSPDSEKLFF	TGTGCCAGCAGCCCGGACAGCGAAAAACTGTTTTTT	.	.	TRBV28	TRBJ1-4
CASSFQGYDNSPLHF	TGTGCCAGCAGTTTCCAGGGGTACGATAATTCACCCCTCCACTTT	.	.	TRBV27	TRBJ1-6
CASSLGPSYRGEEGQYF	TGCGCCAGCAGCTTGGGACCCTCCTACAGGGGGGAGGAGGGCCAGTACTTC	TRBD1	.	TRBV5-1	TRBJ2-5
CASSLTALDNYGYTF	TGTGCCAGCAGTTTGACAGCTCTTGATAACTATGGCTACACCTTC	.	.	TRBV27	TRBJ1-2
CASSDPYPGQGPNYGYTF	TGTGCCAGCAGTGACCCATACCCGGGACAGGGGCCTAACTATGGCTACACCTTC	TRBD1	.	TRBV6-4	TRBJ1-2
CANTGTSGEQETQYF	TGTGCTAACACCGGGACTAGCGGAGAACAAGAGACCCAGTACTTC	TRBD2	.	TRBV10-3	TRBJ2-5
CASSLEQGPGSPLHF	TGTGCCAGCAGCCTTGAACAGGGTCCAGGCTCACCCCTCCACTTT	.	.	TRBV14	TRBJ1-6
CASSELGVYGYTF	TGTGCCAGCAGTGAATTGGGCGTCTATGGCTACACCTTC	.	.	TRBV2	TRBJ1-2
CASSLSSGGQRTGELFF	TGCGCCAGCAGCTTAAGTAGCGGGGGACAGAGGACCGGGGAGCTGTTTTTT	TRBD2	.	TRBV5-1	TRBJ2-2
CASSLRTSGGPYGDTQYF	TGTGCCAGCAGCCTCCGGACTAGCGGGGGACCCTACGGGGATACGCAGTATTTT	TRBD2	.	TRBV7-2	TRBJ2-3
CSSRRVAGVDEQFF	TGCAGCTCCCGGCGGGTAGCGGGGGTGGATGAGCAGTTCTTC	TRBD2	.	TRBV29-1	TRBJ2-1
CASSGDERQSRYTEAFF	TGTGCCAGCAGTGGAGACGAAAGACAGTCCCGGTACACTGAAGCTTTCTTT	.	.	TRBV6-1	TRBJ1-1
CASSGLAGASSTDTQYF	TGTGCCAGCTCGGGACTAGCGGGGGCTTCTAGCACAGATACGCAGTATTTT	TRBD2	once	TRBV18	TRBJ2-3
CASSSGLGRGTYGYTF	TGTGCCAGCAGTTCAGGGCTTGGCAGGGGGACCTATGGCTACACCTTC	TRBD1	.	TRBV28	TRBJ1-2
CASKRVAMNTEAFF	TGTGCCAGCAAGAGGGTGGCGATGAACACTGAAGCTTTCTTT	.	.	TRBV28	TRBJ1-1
CASQTFQETQYF	TGTGCCAGCCAGACATTCCAAGAGACCCAGTACTTC	.	.	TRBV11-2	TRBJ2-5
CASSLGQGYGYTF	TGTGCCAGCAGCTTGGGACAGGGGTATGGCTACACCTTC	TRBD1	.	TRBV9	TRBJ1-2
CASSITVNSPLHF	TGTGCCAGTTCCATAACAGTAAATTCACCCCTCCACTTT	.	.	TRBV19	TRBJ1-6
CASSGLGGNSPLHF	TGTGCCAGCAGTGGACTCGGCGGGAATTCACCCCTCCACTTT	.	.	TRBV2	TRBJ1-6
CASSSGQGDYSNQPQHF	TGTGCCAGCTCATCGGGACAGGGGGACTATAGCAATCAGCCCCAGCATTTT	TRBD1	.	TRBV18	TRBJ1-5
CASSPTGGNIQYF	TGTGCCAGCAGTCCCACGGGGGGTAACATTCAGTACTTC	TRBD2	.	TRBV28	TRBJ2-4